Listed here are 29 T cell receptor beta chains from one sample, sequenced in a study of identical twins. TCRdb redid the calling of the 5' RACE reads with MiXCR, one entry per CDR3 protein. Seen here are 200,000 or so distinct CDR3 sequences, about 7.5% observed once, and the top ten hold less than 2%. These data also formed part of another study, on yellow fever vaccine responses in identical twins.

The source material was memory (CD45RO+) T cells sorted from blood. These receptors were collected from a woman aged 18-29 years in good health.

The table lists this clonotype with many counts. This chain connects TRBV20-1 to TRBJ1-4; tentatively, D is TRBD1 (5 bases). Germline values: CDR1 DFQATT, CDR2 SNEGSKA (reference sequence). There are 11 residues in the CDR3. Between the trimmed V and J ends, which lost 3 bases and 13 bases, there was a span of 12 bases. CDR3 loop: CSASPQGRLFF. The CDR3 region has the DNA TGCAGTGCTAGTCCGCAGGGAAGACTGTTTTTT.

This clonotype was picked up many times. The rearrangement uses TRBV7-8 and TRBJ1-1; D not certain. Per the germline V gene, CDR1 is SGHVS and CDR2 is FQNEAQ. Trimming shortened V by 1 base and J by 5 bases, and 11 bases separated the two germline ends. This CDR3 is built from 14 residues. The CDR3 coding sequence is TGTGCCAGCAGCTTAGGTATGGTGGGGACTGAAGCTTTCTTT. This sequence encodes CASSLGMVGTEAFF.

This sequence joins TRBV5-1 and TRBJ2-5; D may be TRBD1 (5 bases). The CDR3 has 16 residues. V lost 0 bases, J lost 2 bases, and 14 bases lay in between. Germline lookup yields CDR1 SGHRS and CDR2 YFSETQ. The CDR3 sequence is CASSLEGANIQETQYF. CDR3 DNA sequence: TGCGCCAGCAGCTTGGAAGGGGCCAATATACAAGAGACCCAGTACTTC.

V gene TRBV10-3 combines with J gene TRBJ2-7, with 10 bases matching TRBD1. Per germline, CDR1 ENHRY and CDR2 SYGVKD. The trim removed 5 bases at V and 2 bases at J, leaving 12 bases unmatched. This CDR3 is 17 amino acids long. CDR3 nucleotide sequence: TGTGCCATCAGTTCCACCGGGCAGGACAGGGGGGCCTACGAGCAGTACTTC. Translated, it gives CAISSTGQDRGAYEQYF.

This clonotype was observed many times. This chain joins TRBV5-1 and TRBJ2-3; TRBD2 is a possible D gene (6 bases). CDR3 size: 17 residues. The V and J ends lost 4 bases and 1 base respectively, with 19 bases between them. Germline loops: CDR1 SGHRS, CDR2 YFSETQ. The CDR3 sequence: CASSPLVGGSGTDTQYF. The CDR3 coding sequence is TGCGCCAGCAGCCCCCTCGTCGGGGGTAGCGGCACAGATACGCAGTATTTT.

V and J are TRBV6-6 and TRBJ2-2, with a tentative D call TRBD2 (5 bases). Trimming cost V 5 bases and J 9 bases, with 13 bases left between them. Germline CDR1 MNHNY, CDR2 SVGAGI (reference sequence). The CDR3 covers 13 residues. CDR3 amino acids: CASSGTEGRELFF. The CDR3 DNA reads as TGTGCCAGCAGTGGCACAGAGGGCCGGGAGCTGTTTTTT.

In this sample, this clonotype turned up a few times. The V and J genes are TRBV20-1 and TRBJ2-3, with 11 positions matching TRBD2. The trim removed 3 bases at V and 5 bases at J, leaving 4 bases unmatched. This CDR3 spans 14 amino acids. The germline gives CDR1 DFQATT, CDR2 SNEGSKA (reference sequence). The CDR3 reads CSARRLAGQDTQYF. Here the CDR3 DNA reads TGCAGTGCTAGGCGACTAGCGGGGCAAGATACGCAGTATTTT.

This clonotype appeared a few times. This rearrangement joins TRBV11-2 to TRBJ2-1; no firm D call. V was clipped by 2 bases and J by 2 bases, with 13 bases between them. CDR3 length equals 16 residues. CDR1 and CDR2 from the germline V gene are SGHAT and FQNNGV. The CDR3 DNA reads as TGTGCCAGCAGCTTATGGTCCGGTGGGACCTACAATGAGCAGTTCTTC. This codes for CASSLWSGGTYNEQFF.

This clonotype was observed a handful of times. The chain carries TRBV11-2 and TRBJ2-5; D perhaps matches TRBD2 (6 bases). Germline V lookup: CDR1 SGHAT, CDR2 FQNNGV. V dropped 3 bases and J dropped 5 bases, with 16 bases sitting between them. This CDR3 region has 15 residues. CDR3 in amino acids: CASSFGRGVRETQYF. CDR3 bases: TGTGCCAGCAGCTTTGGGCGGGGTGTAAGGGAGACCCAGTACTTC. Looking up the rest from reference TRBV11-2 and TRBJ2-5 gives the full variable domain: EAGVAQSPRYKIIEKRQSVAFWCNPISGHATLYWYQQILGQGPKLLIQFQNNGVVDDSQLPKDRFSAERLKGVDSTLKIQPAKLEDSAVYLCASSFGRGVRETQYFGPGTRLLVL.

The chain uses TRBV24-1 and TRBJ2-7, with D perhaps matching TRBD1 (6 bases). The V end lost 2 bases, the J end lost 4 bases, and 23 bases lay between the germline ends. Germline lookup yields CDR1 KGHDR and CDR2 SFDVKD. This CDR3 has 18 residues. CDR3 sequence: CATSDSSGGAKGVYEQYF. The CDR3 region has the DNA TGTGCCACCAGTGATTCTTCAGGCGGCGCCAAGGGGGTGTACGAGCAGTACTTC.

This clonotype was seen many times. The chain employs TRBV6-1 and TRBJ2-1; 11 nucleotides align to TRBD2. After removal of 8 bases from V and 9 bases from J, the junction contained 9 bases not matched to a gene. CDR1 and CDR2 from the germline V gene are MNHNS and SASEGT. This CDR3 is built from 14 residues. CDR3 DNA sequence: TGTGCCAGCCGGCTAGCGGGAGGTCTGGTTGAGCAGTTCTTC. Encoded protein: CASRLAGGLVEQFF.

This clonotype was detected many times. The V and J genes are TRBV4-3 and TRBJ2-3; D ambiguous. The CDR3 consists of 15 residues. CDR1 is LGHNA, CDR2 YSLEER, per germline. V lost 0 bases and J lost 2, with 9 bases in between. The CDR3 coding sequence is TGCGCCAGCAGCCAAGAATTTTCTCCCACAGATACGCAGTATTTT. Translated: CASSQEFSPTDTQYF.

This clonotype was detected only a few times. The chain couples TRBV4-1 to TRBJ2-1; no clear D. The V gene lost 0 bases and the J gene lost 3 bases, with 12 bases spanning the gap. The CDR3 contains 16 residues. Germline CDR1 and CDR2: MGHRA and YSYEKL. The CDR3 bases are TGCGCCAGCAGCCAAGATTTAAGACCTGGCTACAATGAGCAGTTCTTC. It yields the protein CASSQDLRPGYNEQFF.

This clonotype was seen many times. The V and J genes are TRBV7-2 and TRBJ2-7; 7 nucleotides agree with TRBD1. Per the germline V gene, CDR1 is SGHTA and CDR2 is FQGNSA. V was pared by 6 bases and J by 2 bases, with 4 bases of the junction left unmatched. The CDR3 covers 13 residues. CDR3 amino acids: CASSEDRTYEQYF. Written as DNA, the CDR3 is TGTGCCAGCAGTGAGGACAGGACCTACGAGCAGTACTTC.

This clonotype was counted ten times or more. The chain uses TRBV14 and TRBJ2-7, with D perhaps matching TRBD2 (5 bases). The CDR3 totals 14 residues. V was shortened by 4 bases and J by 0 bases, with 10 bases between the two germline ends. Germline CDR1 reads SGHDN; CDR2 reads FVKESK. The CDR3 region has the DNA TGTGCCAGCAGCCCGTATCTAGCCTCCTACGAGCAGTACTTC. Protein sequence: CASSPYLASYEQYF. Combining the CDR3 with reference TRBV14 and TRBJ2-7 gives the whole variable domain EAGVTQFPSHSVIEKGQTVTLRCDPISGHDNLYWYRRVMGKEIKFLLHFVKESKQDESGMPNNRFLAERTGGTYSTLKVQPAELEDSGVYFCASSPYLASYEQYFGPGTRLTVT.

The chain has TRBV6-1 and TRBJ2-1; 8 bases line up with TRBD1. CDR3 size: 14 residues. Unmatched junction bases numbered 6, after V lost 7 bases and J lost 4 bases. CDR1 MNHNS and CDR2 SASEGT come from the germline V gene. The CDR3 region is CASNARGPYNEQFF. CDR3 in DNA: TGTGCCAGCAACGCCAGGGGGCCGTACAATGAGCAGTTCTTC.

This clonotype was counted a few times. V is TRBV18 and J is TRBJ1-1; 8 bases are a match to TRBD1. The CDR3 extends over 15 amino acids. The J segment lost 1 base and the V segment lost 3 bases, leaving 4 bases of the junction unmatched. Germline V gene data show CDR1 as KGHSH and CDR2 as LQKENI. The CDR3 spells CASSPPTGANTEAFF. The DNA of the CDR3 is TGTGCCAGCTCACCCCCGACAGGGGCGAACACTGAAGCTTTCTTT.

This chain connects TRBV20-1 to TRBJ2-5; D uncertain. CDR3 length equals 14 residues. The germline CDR1 and CDR2 sequences are DFQATT and SNEGSKA (reference sequence). V lost 3 bases and J lost 3, with 14 bases in between. CDR3 nucleotides: TGCAGTGCTAGCTCCTCGTTGTCTAAAGAGACCCAGTACTTC. It specifies CSASSSLSKETQYF.

This clonotype was picked up many times. The gene calls are TRBV18 and TRBJ2-3; 11 bases map to TRBD2. The V gene end was trimmed by 0 bases and the J gene end by 7 bases; junction bases not matched to a gene: 9. Germline loops: CDR1 KGHSH, CDR2 LQKENI. There are 17 residues in the CDR3. The CDR3 sequence: CASSPPTSGTKGNTQYF. CDR3 nucleotide sequence: TGTGCCAGCTCACCACCGACTAGCGGGACCAAGGGGAATACGCAGTATTTT.

This clonotype was seen a handful of times. The genes are TRBV7-2 and TRBJ2-3; 14 bases agree with TRBD2. The ends lost 4 bases at V and 9 bases at J; junction bases unmatched: 9. The CDR3 contains 16 residues. The germline gives CDR1 SGHTA, CDR2 FQGNSA. The CDR3 loop reads CASSSGLAGAQGTQYF. CDR3 nucleotide sequence: TGTGCCAGCAGCTCGGGACTAGCGGGAGCGCAGGGCACGCAGTATTTT.

The sample holds many counts of this clonotype. The chain is built from TRBV28 and TRBJ2-4; 7 bases are shared with TRBD1. The CDR3 is made up of 15 amino acids. V lost 6 bases and J lost 5; bases outside the gene matches: 10. Germline V gene sequence: CDR1 MDHEN, CDR2 SYDVKM. The CDR3 loop is CASSRYRDRENIQYF. CDR3 coding DNA: TGTGCCAGCAGCCGGTACCGGGACAGAGAAAACATTCAGTACTTC.

This clonotype was seen repeatedly, ten times or more. The chain couples TRBV29-1 to TRBJ1-5, with D possibly TRBD1 on 5 matching bases. The germline V gene has CDR1 SQVTM and CDR2 ANQGSEA. Trimming took off 4 bases at V and 2 bases at J, with 6 bases between the two ends. This CDR3 contains 12 residues. The CDR3, as DNA: TGCAGCGTTGGGGGGGGCAATCAGCCCCAGCATTTT. Translation: CSVGGGNQPQHF. Filled out from reference TRBV29-1 and TRBJ1-5, the complete variable domain reads SAVISQKPSRDICQRGTSLTIQCQVDSQVTMMFWYRQQPGQSLTLIATANQGSEATYESGFVIDKFPISRPNLTFSTLTVSNMSPEDSSIYLCSVGGGNQPQHFGDGTRLSIL.

Remarks on this clonotype: Germline is not matched at one junction end, which may reflect a read error. This chain uses TRBV7-9 with TRBJ2-4, with TRBD1 matching 8 bases. This CDR3 has 14 amino acids. CDR1 SEHNR and CDR2 FQNEAQ come from the germline V gene (reference sequence). CDR3 sequence reads: CANSQDRVGNIQYF. For the CDR3, the DNA is TGTGCCAACAGCCAGGACAGGGTTGGAAACATTCAGTACTTC.

There are a few counts of this clonotype. A much larger clone is a single base away; this may be a read error. The V gene is TRBV29-1, the J gene TRBJ2-5; tentatively, D is TRBD1 or TRBD2 (6 bases each). Trimming removed 4 bases at V and 4 bases at J, with 16 bases between. CDR1 and CDR2 (germline): SQVTM, ANQGSEA. CDR3 length: 14 residues. The DNA of the CDR3 is TGCAGCGTTGCCGGGGGCCAAGGTCGAGAGACCCAGTACTTC. Protein product: CSVAGGQGRETQYF.

The rearrangement joins TRBV6-2 or TRBV6-3 to TRBJ2-3; 8 positions agree with TRBD2. Trimming cost V 4 bases and J 6 bases; bases outside gene matches: 12. Germline loops: CDR1 MNHEY, CDR2 SVGEGT. There are 16 residues in the CDR3. CDR3 amino acids: CASSFSGTSNPDTQYF. The CDR3 DNA follows: TGTGCCAGCAGTTTCTCCGGGACTAGTAATCCGGATACGCAGTATTTT.

In this sample, this clonotype turned up a few times. No conserved phenylalanine or tryptophan is present at the end of the CDR3, so a read error is the likely explanation. It is unclear where the CDR3 begins or ends on the DNA, so no DNA is shown, and the CDR3 is as TCRdb lists it. The V gene is TRBV10-3, the J gene TRBJ1-2; the listed D gene, TRBD1, was not tested against the DNA. The CDR3 has 12 residues if both end residues are counted. Germline V gene data show CDR1 as ENHRY and CDR2 as SYGVKD. The CDR3 is CAIRTGQGPLLY.

This clonotype was detected only a few times. V gene TRBV6-1 combines with J gene TRBJ2-5; D is unclear. The V end was cut by 9 bases, the J end by 4 bases, with 18 bases between. Germline V gene sequence: CDR1 MNHNS, CDR2 SASEGT. The CDR3 runs to 14 residues. CDR3 loop: CASLAGPGRETQYF. For the CDR3, the DNA is TGTGCCAGTCTTGCAGGACCAGGCCGAGAGACCCAGTACTTC.

This sequence joins TRBV5-1 and TRBJ2-1; 9 bases line up with TRBD2. Per germline, CDR1 SGHRS and CDR2 YFSETQ. The V gene end was trimmed by 5 bases and the J gene end by 4 bases; junction bases not matched to a gene: 7. The CDR3 is 15 residues long. DNA of the CDR3: TGCGCCAGCAGGGTTGGCGGGGGGGCGTACAATGAGCAGTTCTTC. Encoded protein: CASRVGGGAYNEQFF.

The table lists this clonotype with a few counts. The J gene is TRBJ2-3, the V gene TRBV20-1; D is perhaps TRBD2 (5 bases). V dropped 6 bases and J dropped 4 bases, with 11 bases sitting between them. CDR3 size: 12 residues. Germline lookup yields CDR1 DFQATT and CDR2 SNEGSKA (reference sequence). CDR3 loop: CSATGESDTQYF. In DNA, the CDR3 is TGCAGTGCGACCGGGGAATCAGATACGCAGTATTTT.